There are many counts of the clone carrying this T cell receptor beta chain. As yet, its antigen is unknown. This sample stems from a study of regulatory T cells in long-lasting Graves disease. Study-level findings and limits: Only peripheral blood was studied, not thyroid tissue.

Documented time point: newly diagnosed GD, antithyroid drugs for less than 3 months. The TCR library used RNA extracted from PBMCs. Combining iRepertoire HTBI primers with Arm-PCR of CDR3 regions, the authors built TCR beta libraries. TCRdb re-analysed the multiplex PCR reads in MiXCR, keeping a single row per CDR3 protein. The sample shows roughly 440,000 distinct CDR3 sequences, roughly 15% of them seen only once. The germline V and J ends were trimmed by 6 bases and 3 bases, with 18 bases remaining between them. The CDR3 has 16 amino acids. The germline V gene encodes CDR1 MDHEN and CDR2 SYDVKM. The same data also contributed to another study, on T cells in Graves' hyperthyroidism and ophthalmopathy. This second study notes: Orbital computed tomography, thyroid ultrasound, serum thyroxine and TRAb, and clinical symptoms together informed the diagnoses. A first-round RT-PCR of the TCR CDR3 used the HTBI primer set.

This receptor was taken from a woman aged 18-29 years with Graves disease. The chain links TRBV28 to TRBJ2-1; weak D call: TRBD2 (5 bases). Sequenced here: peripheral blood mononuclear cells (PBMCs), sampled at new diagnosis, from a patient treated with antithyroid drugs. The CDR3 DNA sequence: TGTGCCAGCAGCACAACTACTAGTCATGTCTACAATGAGCAGTTCTTC. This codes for CASSTTTSHVYNEQFF. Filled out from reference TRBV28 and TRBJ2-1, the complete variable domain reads DVKVTQSSRYLVKRTGEKVFLECVQDMDHENMFWYRQDPGLGLRLIYFSYDVKMKEKGDIPEGYSVSREKKERFSLILESASTNQTSMYLCASSTTTSHVYNEQFFGPGTRLTVL.